These 30 T cell receptor beta chains were sequenced from one sample in a study of shared clonotypes between healthy human individuals. The repertoire was sequenced with immunoSEQ multiplex PCR; TCRdb's copy has only in-frame clones and lacks some. The table lists about 2 million clones, 85% to 95% of them singletons. Source material: naive CD4+ T cells sorted from blood. The subset was: CD45RA+ positively selected. The receptors were gathered from a man between 18 and 35 years old in good health.

This clone was observed once. The chain recombines TRBV28 with TRBJ1-5; 12 bases fit TRBD1. CDR3 length: 15 residues. The ends lost 3 bases at V and 6 bases at J; junction bases unmatched: 3. The germline V gene encodes CDR1 MDHEN and CDR2 SYDVKM. CDR3 region: CASSLGQGASQPQHF. The CDR3 DNA reads as TGTGCCAGCAGTTTGGGACAGGGGGCAAGTCAGCCCCAGCATTTT.

The CDR3, as DNA: TGTGCCATCAGTGAGTCGACGCGGGAGGGGGAGTACTTC. It specifies CAISESTREGEYF. The J gene is TRBJ2-7, the V gene TRBV10-3, with 9 positions matching TRBD2. With 0 bases clipped from V and 11 bases from J, the junction kept 5 bases outside the gene matches. The CDR3 is 13 amino acids. The V gene's germline CDR1 is ENHRY and CDR2 SYGVKD.

The chain links TRBV5-1 to TRBJ1-1; 10 positions match TRBD1. Germline CDR1 and CDR2: SGHRS and YFSETQ. CDR3 length: 15 residues. J lost 4 bases, V lost 4 bases, and 7 bases had no gene match. The CDR3 DNA reads as TGCGCCAGCAGCCCGGGACAGGGGACGGGCACTGAAGCTTTCTTT. Translation gives CASSPGQGTGTEAFF.

CDR3 coding DNA: TGCGCCAGCAGCCAAATAATCCGGGTCGGAGATACGCAGTATTTT. This codes for CASSQIIRVGDTQYF. The chain uses TRBV4-1 and TRBJ2-3; the D is unclear. Germline V gene sequence: CDR1 MGHRA, CDR2 YSYEKL. The CDR3 totals 15 residues. Trimming shortened V by 2 bases and J by 5 bases, and 14 bases separated the two germline ends.

This clone was detected ten times or more. The chain recombines TRBV11-2 with TRBJ2-7; 7 bases agree with TRBD2. In germline, CDR1 is SGHAT, CDR2 FQNNGV. The CDR3 covers 15 residues. V dropped 4 bases and J dropped 2; count of bases not matched to a gene: 8. The CDR3 spells CASSSISGLTYEQYF. CDR3 nucleotides: TGTGCCAGCAGCTCCATTAGCGGGCTGACCTACGAGCAGTACTTC.

Note on this clone: This clone may be a read error of a much larger clone one base away. The V gene is TRBV18, the J gene TRBJ1-2; 8 bases agree with TRBD1. Germline CDR1 and CDR2: KGHSH and LQKENI. The length of the CDR3 is 13 residues. With V trimmed by 3 bases and J by 6 bases, 3 bases remained unmatched. The CDR3 DNA is TGTGCCAGCTCACCGGACAGGGAAAATGGCTACACCTTC. Its translation is CASSPDRENGYTF.

This chain joins TRBV27 and TRBJ2-1, with D tentatively TRBD2 (6 bases). The V gene lost 1 base and the J gene lost 9 bases, with 10 bases spanning the gap. CDR1 MNHEY and CDR2 SMNVEV come from the germline V gene (reference sequence). This CDR3 is built from 13 residues. The CDR3 protein is CASSLWRDGEQFF. The CDR3 DNA sequence: TGTGCCAGCAGTTTATGGAGGGACGGTGAGCAGTTCTTC.

The rearrangement links TRBV4-3 to TRBJ2-7; 9 bases line up with TRBD2. Losses at the gene ends were 0 bases for V and 3 bases for J; bases not matched to a gene: 3. The CDR3 loop spans 15 amino acids. From germline, CDR1 is LGHNA and CDR2 YSLEER. CDR3 DNA sequence: TGCGCCAGCAGCCAAGAAGCGGGGGGCGACTACGAGCAGTACTTC. This codes for CASSQEAGGDYEQYF.

The rearrangement links TRBV7-9 to TRBJ1-2, with no clear D. The CDR3 extends over 12 amino acids. Germline V gene sequence: CDR1 SEHNR, CDR2 FQNEAQ (reference sequence). V was shortened by 1 base and J by 7 bases, with 7 bases between the two germline ends. In nucleotides, the CDR3 is TGTGCCAGCAGCTTAGTTCAGGTTGGCTACACCTTC. Translation gives CASSLVQVGYTF.

The rearrangement links TRBV4-3 to TRBJ2-7; D tentatively reads TRBD1 or TRBD2 (5 bases each). Germline assignment: CDR1 LGHNA and CDR2 YSLEER. This CDR3 region has 14 residues. Trimming removed 6 bases at V and 6 bases at J, with 18 bases between. DNA of the CDR3: TGCGCCAGCAGTCTTAGTACAACAGGAGGCGAGCAGTACTTC. Translated, it gives CASSLSTTGGEQYF.

This chain connects TRBV28 to TRBJ1-5; D unclear. This CDR3 has 15 residues. Germline values: CDR1 MDHEN, CDR2 SYDVKM. V was cut by 2 bases and J by 3 bases, with 11 bases left in between. The CDR3: CASSLIQGNNQPQHF. The CDR3 DNA reads as TGTGCCAGCAGTTTAATACAAGGAAACAATCAGCCCCAGCATTTT. The full variable domain, rest sourced from reference TRBV28 and TRBJ1-5, is DVKVTQSSRYLVKRTGEKVFLECVQDMDHENMFWYRQDPGLGLRLIYFSYDVKMKEKGDIPEGYSVSREKKERFSLILESASTNQTSMYLCASSLIQGNNQPQHFGDGTRLSIL.

This chain joins TRBV7-8 and TRBJ2-7, with D possibly matching TRBD1 (5 bases). Trimming left V 7 bases short and J 0 bases short, with 19 bases between. From germline, CDR1 is SGHVS and CDR2 FQNEAQ. CDR3 length: 16 amino acids. CDR3 amino acids: CASTTRWGPSSYEQYF. The CDR3 DNA reads as TGTGCCAGCACCACAAGGTGGGGCCCGAGCTCCTACGAGCAGTACTTC.

There are a few counts of this clone. The same CDR3 is also encoded by other DNA sequences in this sample. The chain uses TRBV7-9 and TRBJ1-5; TRBD1 might be the D (6 bases). V lost 6 bases and J 7 bases, leaving 10 bases between the germline ends. This CDR3 comprises 12 residues. CDR1 is SEHNR, CDR2 FQNEAQ, per germline (reference sequence). Here the CDR3 DNA reads TGTGCCAGCAGTTCAAGGGGGCAGCCCCAGCATTTT. Protein sequence: CASSSRGQPQHF.

The chain uses TRBV18 and TRBJ1-1, with a weak D call TRBD1 (5 bases). This CDR3 contains 15 residues. The germline gives CDR1 KGHSH, CDR2 LQKENI. The V gene lost 3 bases and the J gene lost 7 bases, with 18 bases spanning the gap. The DNA for the CDR3 is TGTGCCAGCTCACCGGCTACCTATGGGGGTGTTGAAGCTTTCTTT. Protein: CASSPATYGGVEAFF.

This clone is a singleton in its sample. J is TRBJ2-7 and V is TRBV7-2, with D tentatively TRBD1 (6 bases). Germline V gene lookup returns CDR1 SGHTA and CDR2 FQGNSA. The CDR3 totals 17 residues. Trimming took 2 bases from V and 0 from J, leaving 17 bases between them. The CDR3 region has the DNA TGTGCCAGCAGCTTATCACCTGGACAGACGAGCTCCTACGAGCAGTACTTC. Encoded protein: CASSLSPGQTSSYEQYF.

This clone was seen only once. DNA of the CDR3: TGTGCCATCAGGAACCCCGGGACAGGGGGACACGAGCAGTACTTC. Its protein is CAIRNPGTGGHEQYF. This chain connects TRBV10-3 to TRBJ2-7; 11 positions agree with TRBD1. There are 15 residues in the CDR3. Looked up from germline, CDR1 is ENHRY and CDR2 is SYGVKD. Unmatched junction bases numbered 9, after V lost 6 bases and J lost 5 bases.

The chain recombines TRBV5-6 with TRBJ2-2, with unresolved D. The germline V and J ends were trimmed by 4 bases and 3 bases, with 7 bases remaining between them. The CDR3 covers 13 residues. The germline CDR1 and CDR2 sequences are SGHDT and YYEEEE. CDR3 bases: TGTGCCAGCAGCCCAAAGGACACCGGGGAGCTGTTTTTT. Protein sequence: CASSPKDTGELFF.

The V call is TRBV28, the J call TRBJ1-2, with TRBD1 matching 9 bases. The CDR3 consists of 15 residues. The V gene's germline CDR1 is MDHEN and CDR2 SYDVKM. The ends lost 7 bases at V and 7 bases at J; junction bases unmatched: 13. In nucleotides, the CDR3 is TGTGCCAGCACCCCCTCCGGGACAGGGATTAGTGGCTACACCTTC. Residues: CASTPSGTGISGYTF.

The V gene is TRBV18, the J gene TRBJ1-1; no clear D. This CDR3 region has 14 residues. Trimming shortened V by 0 bases and J by 10 bases, and 15 bases separated the two germline ends. Looked up from germline, CDR1 is KGHSH and CDR2 is LQKENI. The CDR3 DNA reads as TGTGCCAGCTCACCACCAGGAGGGTGGAGAGTAGCTTTCTTT. It is translated as CASSPPGGWRVAFF.

This chain links TRBV10-3 with TRBJ2-7, with 8 nucleotides matching TRBD1. J was trimmed by 5 bases and V by 9 bases; bases with no gene match: 6. Germline V lookup: CDR1 ENHRY, CDR2 SYGVKD. The CDR3 is made up of 12 amino acids. CDR3 bases: TGTGCCATATGGACAGGGAAGAACGAGCAGTACTTC. Its translation is CAIWTGKNEQYF.

J is TRBJ2-1 and V is TRBV4-3, with D possibly TRBD2 on 5 matching bases. CDR3 length: 14 residues. V shed 3 bases and J shed 8 bases, with 14 bases lying between them. The germline CDR1 and CDR2 sequences are LGHNA and YSLEER. As DNA, the CDR3 is TGCGCCAGCAGCCATCGGCGGGCGGACCATGAGCAGTTCTTC. Translation: CASSHRRADHEQFF.

Concerning this clone itself: No conserved phenylalanine or tryptophan ends this CDR3, so it is likely a read error. The CDR3 bases are TGTGCCAGCAGTGAGACTAGCGGGGTCGGTACGCAGTATCTT. It translates to CASSETSGVGTQYL. V gene TRBV2 combines with J gene TRBJ2-3; 11 bases map to TRBD2. The germline gives CDR1 SNHLY, CDR2 FYNNEI. J lost 8 bases, V lost 3 bases, and 4 bases had no gene match. This CDR3 has 14 residues.

This chain connects TRBV6-5 to TRBJ2-7; D is tentatively TRBD1 or TRBD2 (6 bases each). V was shortened by 7 bases and J by 0 bases, with 13 bases between the two germline ends. This CDR3 has 14 residues. Germline-derived CDR1 and CDR2 are MNHEY and SVGAGI. This CDR3 reads CASKRAGHSYEQYF. DNA for the CDR3: TGTGCCAGCAAGAGGGCGGGACACTCCTACGAGCAGTACTTC.

The CDR3 is CASSYPAGGSPYEQYF. CDR3 DNA sequence: TGTGCCAGCAGTTACCCCGCTGGCGGGAGCCCCTACGAGCAGTACTTC. The chain links TRBV6-6 to TRBJ2-7, with 7 bases that match TRBD2. The junction had 9 bases not matched to a gene; V was cut back by 2 bases and J by 2 bases. The CDR3 spans 16 residues. In germline, CDR1 is MNHNY, CDR2 SVGAGI (reference sequence).

This clone was detected only once. The rearrangement uses TRBV6-1 and TRBJ2-5; D ambiguous. V dropped 8 bases and J dropped 0 bases, with 10 bases sitting between them. This CDR3 is 13 amino acids long. Germline loops: CDR1 MNHNS, CDR2 SASEGT. The CDR3 sequence is CASVTMYQETQYF. The CDR3 DNA reads TGTGCCAGCGTCACTATGTACCAAGAGACCCAGTACTTC.

This clone was detected once. The genes are TRBV6-5 and TRBJ2-1, with 7 bases fitting TRBD2. The CDR3 has 14 residues. Germline CDR1 reads MNHEY; CDR2 reads SVGAGI. V shed 0 bases, J shed 8 bases, and the junction held 4 bases outside the gene matches. The CDR3 here is CASSYSGRRYEQFF. CDR3 in DNA: TGTGCCAGCAGTTACTCCGGGAGGAGGTATGAGCAGTTCTTC.

The V call is TRBV11-2, the J call TRBJ2-1, with D maybe TRBD2 (5 bases). The germline V and J ends were trimmed by 2 bases and 0 bases, with 8 bases remaining between them. Germline CDR1 reads SGHAT; CDR2 reads FQNNGV. CDR3 size: 15 residues. CDR3 DNA sequence: TGTGCCAGCAGCTTACAAGCGGACTCCTACAATGAGCAGTTCTTC. Protein sequence: CASSLQADSYNEQFF.

The chain has TRBV7-9 and TRBJ2-5, with D unclear. With 5 bases removed from V and 2 bases from J, the gap between germline ends came to 9 bases. This CDR3 region has 13 residues. Germline-derived CDR1 and CDR2 are SEHNR and FQNEAQ (reference sequence). CDR3 residues: CASSQSYQETQYF. In nucleotides, the CDR3 is TGTGCCAGCAGCCAGAGCTATCAAGAGACCCAGTACTTC.

This rearrangement joins TRBV12-5 to TRBJ2-7, with D perhaps matching TRBD1 or TRBD2 (6 bases each). Germline lookup yields CDR1 LGHNT and CDR2 FRNRAP. V lost 8 bases and J 3 bases, leaving 14 bases between the germline ends. CDR3 size: 13 residues. CDR3 nucleotide sequence: TGTGCTAGTAGTTCGGGGGCCATCTACGAGCAGTACTTC. Translating gives CASSSGAIYEQYF.

The rearrangement uses TRBV9 and TRBJ2-7; no clear D gene. CDR1 is SGDLS and CDR2 is YYNGEE in the germline V gene. This CDR3 region has 14 residues. V lost 6 bases and J 7 bases, leaving 20 bases between the germline ends. Here the CDR3 reads CASTIQPFGGEQYF. DNA of the CDR3: TGTGCCAGCACCATACAGCCTTTTGGTGGGGAGCAGTACTTC.